The clone carrying this T cell receptor (beta chain) was found once. The CDR3 totals 14 residues. Germline lookup yields CDR1 SGHVS and CDR2 FQNEAQ. J was trimmed by 3 bases and V by 10 bases; bases with no gene match: 7. The entry originates in a study of PD-L1 blockade in urothelial cancer. TCRdb keeps only in-frame clones here, not all; method: immunoSEQ multiplex PCR. The sample lists around 30,000 clones; more than 70% were seen once. Here the sequenced sample was PBMCs, taken around atezolizumab (anti-PD-L1) treatment. This chain connects TRBV7-8 to TRBJ2-7; TRBD2 agrees at 12 bases. The sequence derives from a middle-aged man with urothelial cancer. CDR3 DNA sequence: TGTGCCACCTCTAGCGGGAGGGCCAACTACGAGCAGTACTTC. Protein: CATSSGRANYEQYF.